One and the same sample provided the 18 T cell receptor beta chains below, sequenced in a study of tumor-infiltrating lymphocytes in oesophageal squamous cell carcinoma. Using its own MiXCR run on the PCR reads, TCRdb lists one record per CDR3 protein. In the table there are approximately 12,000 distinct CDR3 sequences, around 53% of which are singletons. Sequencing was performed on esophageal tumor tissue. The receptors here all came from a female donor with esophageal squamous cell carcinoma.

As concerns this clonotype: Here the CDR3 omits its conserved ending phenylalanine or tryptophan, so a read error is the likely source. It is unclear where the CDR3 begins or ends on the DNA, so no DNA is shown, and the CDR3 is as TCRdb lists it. This CDR3 reads CASSLGTSGYNEQFFGP. The V call is TRBV11-3, the J call TRBJ2-3; the table's D call, TRBD2, has no DNA check behind it. CDR1 and CDR2 from the germline V gene are SGHNT and YENEEA. The CDR3 totals 17 residues, both ends included.

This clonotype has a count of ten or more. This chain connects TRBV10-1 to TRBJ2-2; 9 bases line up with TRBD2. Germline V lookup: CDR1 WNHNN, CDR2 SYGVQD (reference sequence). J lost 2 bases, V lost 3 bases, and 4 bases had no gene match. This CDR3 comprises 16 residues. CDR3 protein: CASSELAGPNTGELFF. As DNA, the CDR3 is TGCGCCAGCAGTGAACTAGCGGGCCCCAACACCGGGGAGCTGTTTTTT.

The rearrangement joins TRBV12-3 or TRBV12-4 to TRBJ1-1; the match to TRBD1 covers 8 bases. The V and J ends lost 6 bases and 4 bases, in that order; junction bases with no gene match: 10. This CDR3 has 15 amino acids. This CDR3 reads CASSRPGQGSTEAFF. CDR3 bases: TGTGCCAGCAGCCGACCCGGACAGGGTTCCACTGAAGCTTTCTTT.

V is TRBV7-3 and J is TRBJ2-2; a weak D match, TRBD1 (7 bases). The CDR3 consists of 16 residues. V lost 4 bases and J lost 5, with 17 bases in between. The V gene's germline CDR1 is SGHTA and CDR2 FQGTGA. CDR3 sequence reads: CASSYPGGLQTGELFF. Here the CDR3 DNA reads TGTGCCAGCAGCTACCCAGGGGGACTTCAAACCGGGGAGCTGTTTTTT. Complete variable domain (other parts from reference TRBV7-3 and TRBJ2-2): GAGVSQTPSNKVTEKGKYVELRCDPISGHTALYWYRQSLGQGPEFLIYFQGTGAADDSGLPNDRFFAVRPEGSVSTLKIQRTERGDSAVYLCASSYPGGLQTGELFFGEGSRLTVL.

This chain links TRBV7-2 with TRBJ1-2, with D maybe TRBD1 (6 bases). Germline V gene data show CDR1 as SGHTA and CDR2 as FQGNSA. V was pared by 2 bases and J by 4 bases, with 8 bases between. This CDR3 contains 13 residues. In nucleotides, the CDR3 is TGTGCCAGCAGCTTACAGGACAGCTATGGCTACACCTTC. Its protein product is CASSLQDSYGYTF.

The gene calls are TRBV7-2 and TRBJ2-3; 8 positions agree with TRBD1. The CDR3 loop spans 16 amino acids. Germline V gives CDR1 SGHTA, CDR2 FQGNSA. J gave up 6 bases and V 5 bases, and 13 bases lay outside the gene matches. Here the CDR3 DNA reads TGTGCCAGCAGCCCGGGGAGAGGACAGGGCCGGGATACGCAGTATTTT. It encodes CASSPGRGQGRDTQYF.

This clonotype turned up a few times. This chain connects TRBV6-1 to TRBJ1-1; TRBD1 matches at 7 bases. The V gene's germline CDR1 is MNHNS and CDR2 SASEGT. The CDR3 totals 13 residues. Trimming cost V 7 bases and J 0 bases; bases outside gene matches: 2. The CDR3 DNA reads TGTGCCAGCACGGGACAGATGAACACTGAAGCTTTCTTT. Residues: CASTGQMNTEAFF.

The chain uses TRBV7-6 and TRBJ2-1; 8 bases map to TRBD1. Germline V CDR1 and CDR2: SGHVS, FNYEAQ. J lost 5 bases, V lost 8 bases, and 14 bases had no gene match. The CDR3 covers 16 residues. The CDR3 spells CASGVIRTGKHNEQFF. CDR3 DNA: TGTGCCAGCGGTGTAATAAGGACAGGGAAGCACAATGAGCAGTTCTTC.

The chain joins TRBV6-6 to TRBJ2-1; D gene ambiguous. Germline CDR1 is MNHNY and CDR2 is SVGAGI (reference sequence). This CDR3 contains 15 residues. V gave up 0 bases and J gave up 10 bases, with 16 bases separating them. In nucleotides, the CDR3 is TGTGCCAGCAGTTACTCGATGAGTGGTGTGGAAGAGCAGTTCTTC. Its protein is CASSYSMSGVEEQFF.

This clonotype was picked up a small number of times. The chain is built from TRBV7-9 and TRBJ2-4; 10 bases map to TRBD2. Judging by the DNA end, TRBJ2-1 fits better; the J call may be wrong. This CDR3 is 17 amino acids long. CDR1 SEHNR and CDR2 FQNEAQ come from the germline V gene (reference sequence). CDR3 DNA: TGTGCCAGCAGCTCCACCAGATCTAGCGGGAGCCTCAATGAGCAGTTCTTC. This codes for CASSSTRSSGSLNEQFF.

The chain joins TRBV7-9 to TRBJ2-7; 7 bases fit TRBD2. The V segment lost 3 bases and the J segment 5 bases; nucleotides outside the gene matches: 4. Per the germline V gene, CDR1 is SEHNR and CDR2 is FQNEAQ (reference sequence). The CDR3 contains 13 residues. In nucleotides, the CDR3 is TGTGCCAGCAGCTTCAGCGGGACGGACGAGCAGTACTTC. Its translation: CASSFSGTDEQYF.

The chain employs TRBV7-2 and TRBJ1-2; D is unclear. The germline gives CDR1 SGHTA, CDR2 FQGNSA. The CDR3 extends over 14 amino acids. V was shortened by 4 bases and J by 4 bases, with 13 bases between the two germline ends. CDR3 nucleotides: TGTGCCAGCAGCTATCCAGGCCGGTCCTATGGCTACACCTTC. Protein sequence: CASSYPGRSYGYTF.

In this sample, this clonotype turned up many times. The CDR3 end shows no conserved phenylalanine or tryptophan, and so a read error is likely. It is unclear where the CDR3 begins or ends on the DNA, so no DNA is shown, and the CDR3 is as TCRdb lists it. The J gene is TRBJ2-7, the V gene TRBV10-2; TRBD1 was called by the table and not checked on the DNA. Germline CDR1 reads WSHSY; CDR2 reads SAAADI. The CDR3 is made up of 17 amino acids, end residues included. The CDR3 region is CASKKQGARGYGYTFGS.

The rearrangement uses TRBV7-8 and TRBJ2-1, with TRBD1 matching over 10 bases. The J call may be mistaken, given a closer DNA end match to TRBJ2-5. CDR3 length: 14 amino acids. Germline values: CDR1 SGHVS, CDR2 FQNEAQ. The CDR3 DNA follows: TGTGCCAGCAGCCCGGACAGGGGGGAAGAGACCCAGTACTTC. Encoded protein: CASSPDRGEETQYF.

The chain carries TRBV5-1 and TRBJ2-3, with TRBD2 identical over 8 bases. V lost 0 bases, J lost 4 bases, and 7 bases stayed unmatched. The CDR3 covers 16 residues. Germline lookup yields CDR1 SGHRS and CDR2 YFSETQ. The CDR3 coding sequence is TGCGCCAGCAGCTTGGTATCGGGGGGGTTGGCAGATACGCAGTATTTT. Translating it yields CASSLVSGGLADTQYF.

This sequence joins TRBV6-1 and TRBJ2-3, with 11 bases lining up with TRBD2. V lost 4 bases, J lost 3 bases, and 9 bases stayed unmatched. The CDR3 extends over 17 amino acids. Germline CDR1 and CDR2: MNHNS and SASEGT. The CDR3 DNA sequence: TGTGCCAGCAGTGTGGAATTTAGACTAGCGGGAACAGATACGCAGTATTTT. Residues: CASSVEFRLAGTDTQYF.

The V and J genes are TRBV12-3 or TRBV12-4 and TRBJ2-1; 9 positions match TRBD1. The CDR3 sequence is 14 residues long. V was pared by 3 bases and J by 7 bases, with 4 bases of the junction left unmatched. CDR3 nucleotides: TGTGCCAGCAGTTTTGGGACAGGGTCGAATGAGCAGTTCTTC. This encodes CASSFGTGSNEQFF.

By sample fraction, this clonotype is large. The CDR3 here is CASSFGLAGRGEQFF. CDR3 bases: TGTGCCAGCAGCTTCGGTCTAGCGGGACGGGGTGAGCAGTTCTTC. V usage is TRBV7-9 and J usage is TRBJ2-1; the match to TRBD2 covers 9 bases. Germline V gene sequence: CDR1 SEHNR, CDR2 FQNEAQ (reference sequence). This CDR3 contains 15 residues. V lost 3 bases, J lost 9 bases, and 9 bases stayed unmatched.